This TCR beta chain comes out of a study of blood T cell repertoires in COVID-19. Here immunoSEQ multiplex PCR was the method, and the copy in TCRdb shows in-frame clones only, minus some. Here the sample spans around 230,000 clones, approximately 88% being singletons. Germline-derived CDR1 and CDR2 are GTSNPN and SVGIG (reference sequence). This CDR3 spans 15 amino acids. Germline trimming cut 3 bases from V and 3 bases from J; bases unmatched to any gene: 6. V usage is TRBV30 and J usage is TRBJ2-3, with TRBD1 identical over 10 bases. The sample comprised PBMCs or T cells enriched from blood (not recorded which). The clonotype originates from a woman aged 40 to 50 with acute COVID-19. DNA for the CDR3: TGTGCCTGGAGCTTAGGGACAGGGGAAACAGATACGCAGTATTTT. This translates into CAWSLGTGETDTQYF.